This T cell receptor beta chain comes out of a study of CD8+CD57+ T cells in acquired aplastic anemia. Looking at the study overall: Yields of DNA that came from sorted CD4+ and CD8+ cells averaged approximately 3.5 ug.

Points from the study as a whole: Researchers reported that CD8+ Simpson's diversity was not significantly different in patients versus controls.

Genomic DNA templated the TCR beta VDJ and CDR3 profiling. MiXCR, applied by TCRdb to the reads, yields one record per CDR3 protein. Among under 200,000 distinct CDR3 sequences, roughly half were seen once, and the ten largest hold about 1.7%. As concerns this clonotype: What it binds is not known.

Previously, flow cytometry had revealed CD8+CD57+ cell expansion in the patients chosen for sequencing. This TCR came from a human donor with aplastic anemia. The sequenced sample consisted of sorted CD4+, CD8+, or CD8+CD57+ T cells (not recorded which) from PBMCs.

CDR3 region: CASSHSRTGGSYGYTF. CDR3 nucleotide sequence: TGTGCCAGCAGTCATTCTAGGACAGGGGGTAGCTATGGCTACACCTTC. The chain joins TRBV6-1 to TRBJ1-2; TRBD1 agrees at 10 bases. V dropped 5 bases and J dropped 4; count of bases not matched to a gene: 10. CDR1 is MNHNS, CDR2 SASEGT, per germline. The CDR3 is made up of 16 amino acids.